The sequence of this T cell receptor (beta chain) was determined in a study of Ad26.COV2.S vaccination and SARS-CoV-2 variants. Treatment reported: around 19 received Ad26.COV2.S at low or high dose, single or two shots; about 5 received placebo; per-sample allocation not given. At day 63 after the first vaccine or placebo injection, samples were drawn. The protocol was immunoSEQ multiplex PCR, while the TCRdb copy is restricted to in-frame clones and leaves out a portion. The table lists 450,000 to 550,000 clones, nearly 90% of them singletons. V lost 4 bases to trimming and J lost 2 bases, with 12 bases between them. CDR3 length: 15 residues. Per the germline V gene, CDR1 is MDHEN and CDR2 is SYDVKM.

The sequenced sample was peripheral blood, obtained in a trial of Ad26.COV2.S vaccine versus placebo. This sequence was found in a person aged 18 to 65 who received the Ad26.COV2.S COVID-19 vaccine or a placebo. The chain combines TRBV28 with TRBJ1-5; D might be TRBD1 (6 bases). This CDR3 is CASSSPGAGNQPQHF. The CDR3 DNA sequence: TGTGCCAGCAGTTCCCCAGGGGCCGGCAATCAGCCCCAGCATTTT. Full variable domain (missing parts from reference TRBV28 and TRBJ1-5): DVKVTQSSRYLVKRTGEKVFLECVQDMDHENMFWYRQDPGLGLRLIYFSYDVKMKEKGDIPEGYSVSREKKERFSLILESASTNQTSMYLCASSSPGAGNQPQHFGDGTRLSIL.